A selection of T cell receptor beta chains follows, all from one sample in a study of STAT5B mutations in CD4+ large granular lymphocyte leukemia. The protocol was immunoSEQ multiplex PCR, while the TCRdb copy is restricted to in-frame clones and leaves out a portion. The top ten hold 1.5% of the sample, which has 45,000 to 55,000 clones, 55% to 75% seen once. The material sequenced was CD4+ T cells from blood buffy coats. Receptors originate from a human donor in good health. CDR3s include the opening cysteine and the closing phenylalanine or tryptophan. A D gene is named only where the DNA matches it firmly. For some rows the clone size is stated as once, few or many, or as a class when expanded; others skip it.

J gene,clone size,V gene,D gene,CDR3 DNA,CDR3 protein
TRBJ1-4,few,TRBV25-1,TRBD1,TGTGCCAGCAGTGATACTAGGGGGCTCAGTGAAAAACTGTTTTTT,CASSDTRGLSEKLFF
TRBJ2-7,.,TRBV6-5,.,TGTGCCAGCAGTTACTCGATAGGGCCAGGCGAGCAGTACTTC,CASSYSIGPGEQYF
TRBJ1-5,.,TRBV19,.,TGTGCCAGTAGTCGGACTAATAGCAATCAGCCCCAGCATTTT,CASSRTNSNQPQHF
TRBJ2-7,.,TRBV7-2,.,TGTGCCAGCAGCTTAGGTGTCAGGGGCCTACTCGACCGTAGTTACGAGCAGTACTTC,CASSLGVRGLLDRSYEQYF
TRBJ2-2,.,TRBV9,.,TGTGCCAGCAGCGTAGTATGGGGAACGAACACCGGGGAGCTGTTTTTT,CASSVVWGTNTGELFF
TRBJ2-2,.,TRBV29-1,.,TGCAGCGTTTCAACATTCACCGGGGAGCTGTTTTTT,CSVSTFTGELFF
TRBJ2-2,.,TRBV27,.,TGTGCCAGCAGTAAAGGCAGGGCCGGCACCGGGGAGCTGTTTTTT,CASSKGRAGTGELFF
TRBJ1-1,few,TRBV5-1,.,TGCGCCAGCAGCTTGGGAGGGAATAATGGTGAAGCTTTCTTT,CASSLGGNNGEAFF
TRBJ2-5,.,TRBV5-4,TRBD2,TGTGCCAGCAGCTTGGGGCTAGCGGGGGACCAAGAGACCCAGTACTTC,CASSLGLAGDQETQYF
TRBJ2-1,.,TRBV19,TRBD1,TGTGCCAGTAGTAGTACAGGGGGCTTTGGCGATGAGCAGTTCTTC,CASSSTGGFGDEQFF
TRBJ1-1,.,TRBV5-4,TRBD1,TGTGCCAGCAGCACACTCCGGGACAGGGAAGCTGAAGCTTTCTTT,CASSTLRDREAEAFF
TRBJ2-5,.,TRBV9,TRBD2,TGTGCCAGCAGCCGACTAGCGGGGGGGATTGAGACCCAGTACTTC,CASSRLAGGIETQYF
TRBJ2-1,.,TRBV9,.,TGTGCCAGCAGCGAGCTTGGGGCCGAGTACAATGAGCAGTTCTTC,CASSELGAEYNEQFF
TRBJ2-3,.,TRBV14,TRBD1,TGTGCCAGCAGCCACGGACGGGACAGACAAATGTATACAGATACGCAGTATTTT,CASSHGRDRQMYTDTQYF
TRBJ2-1,few,TRBV9,TRBD2,TGTGCCAGCAGCGTATTCCCTAGCGGGACCAATGAGCAGTTCTTC,CASSVFPSGTNEQFF
TRBJ2-7,.,TRBV7-8,.,TGTGCCAGCAGCCTCGGGACCATTCCCTACGAGCAGTACTTC,CASSLGTIPYEQYF
TRBJ1-6,.,TRBV27,TRBD1,TGTGCCAGCAGGGACAGGGGGAACTCACCCCTCCACTTT,CASRDRGNSPLHF
TRBJ2-5,.,TRBV5-1,.,TGCGCCAGCAGCTTGACGCCAGGCGAAGAGACCCAGTACTTC,CASSLTPGEETQYF
TRBJ1-2,.,TRBV30,.,TGTGCCTGGAGTTCAGGGGTGGGGGGTTACGGCTATGGCTACACCTTC,CAWSSGVGGYGYGYTF
TRBJ1-5,few,TRBV10-3,TRBD1,TGTGCCATCAGCGGGGACAGTCTCAGCAATCAGCCCCAGCATTTT,CAISGDSLSNQPQHF
TRBJ1-1,.,TRBV11-2,TRBD1,TGTGCCAGCAGCTCACAGGGGGGAGTGAACACTGAAGCTTTCTTT,CASSSQGGVNTEAFF
TRBJ2-2,.,TRBV15,.,TGTGCCACCAGCAGAGGAGGGGCGAACACCGGGGAGCTGTTTTTT,CATSRGGANTGELFF
TRBJ1-3,.,TRBV2,.,TGTGCCAGCAGTGTCGGGGAAGGAAACACCATATATTTT,CASSVGEGNTIYF
TRBJ1-2,few,TRBV19,TRBD1,TGTGCCACTTGGACAGGGGGAACTTATGGCTACACCTTC,CATWTGGTYGYTF
TRBJ1-2,.,TRBV5-4,.,.,CASSPPFGAANYGYTF
TRBJ1-3,.,TRBV9,.,TGTGCCAGCAGCGTAGTTCCAGAGGTGCACACCATATATTTT,CASSVVPEVHTIYF
TRBJ1-1,.,TRBV30,TRBD1,TGTGCCCGGACAGGGGATAACACTGAAGCTTTCTTT,CARTGDNTEAFF
TRBJ2-6,.,TRBV2,.,TGTGCCAGCAGTGACCGGTCTGGGGCCAACGTCCTGACTTTC,CASSDRSGANVLTF
TRBJ1-2,few,TRBV7-9,.,TGTGCCAGCAGGGGGGCAGGATTCAACTATGGCTACACCTTC,CASRGAGFNYGYTF
TRBJ2-1,few,TRBV4-1,TRBD1,TGCGCCAGCAGCCAAGATGGGGGGACAGGGCGGCGGGAGCAGTTCTTC,CASSQDGGTGRREQFF
TRBJ1-1,.,TRBV27,TRBD1,TGTGCCAGCAGTTTAGATACGACAGGGGTGGGGACTGAAGCTTTCTTT,CASSLDTTGVGTEAFF
TRBJ1-1,.,TRBV11-2,.,TGTGCCAGCAGCTTGGGGACAAGGAACACTGAAGCTTTCTTT,CASSLGTRNTEAFF
TRBJ2-1,.,TRBV7-8,TRBD1,TGTGCCAGCATCAAAGGGACAGGGGTCTCCTACAATGAGCAGTTCTTC,CASIKGTGVSYNEQFF
TRBJ1-1,.,TRBV6-4,.,TGTGCCAGCAAATGGGGCGCTGACACTGAAGCTTTCTTT,CASKWGADTEAFF
TRBJ1-5,.,TRBV5-1,.,TGCGCCAGCAGCTTGGGGACAGAGGATCAGCCCCAGCATTTT,CASSLGTEDQPQHF
TRBJ1-5,.,TRBV27,.,TGTGCCAGCAGTTCGCTTGGTTTGGGGCCCCAGCATTTT,CASSSLGLGPQHF
TRBJ2-3,.,TRBV10-3,.,TGTGCCATCAGCCCAGGTGCGTCTAGCACAGATACGCAGTATTTT,CAISPGASSTDTQYF
TRBJ2-5,.,TRBV2,.,TGTGCCAGCAGTGTCGGTCTATTCCAAGAGACCCAGTACTTC,CASSVGLFQETQYF
TRBJ2-3,.,TRBV6-5,TRBD2,TGTGCCAGCACCCTAGGAGCGGGGGGGCAAGATACGCAGTATTTT,CASTLGAGGQDTQYF
TRBJ2-5,.,TRBV5-8,.,TGTGCCAGCAGCTTGGAGGTCCGAGAGGCCCAGTACTTC,CASSLEVREAQYF
TRBJ1-4,.,TRBV10-3,.,TGTGCCATCAGCGAAGGGGGTCCTAATGAAAAACTGTTTTTT,CAISEGGPNEKLFF
TRBJ1-6,.,TRBV19,.,TGTGCCAGTAGGGGTTACTCGGGGGGACCCCTCCACTTT,CASRGYSGGPLHF
TRBJ2-4,few,TRBV4-2,.,TGTGCCAGCAGCCCTAGTCGATCGGGAAACATTCAGTACTTC,CASSPSRSGNIQYF
TRBJ2-7,.,TRBV30,.,TGTGCCTGGACCCTGGCGGGCACCTACGAGCAGTACTTC,CAWTLAGTYEQYF
TRBJ1-2,.,TRBV7-9,.,TGTGCCAGCAGCTTAGCTTCCGGGGGCAATGGCTACACCTTC,CASSLASGGNGYTF